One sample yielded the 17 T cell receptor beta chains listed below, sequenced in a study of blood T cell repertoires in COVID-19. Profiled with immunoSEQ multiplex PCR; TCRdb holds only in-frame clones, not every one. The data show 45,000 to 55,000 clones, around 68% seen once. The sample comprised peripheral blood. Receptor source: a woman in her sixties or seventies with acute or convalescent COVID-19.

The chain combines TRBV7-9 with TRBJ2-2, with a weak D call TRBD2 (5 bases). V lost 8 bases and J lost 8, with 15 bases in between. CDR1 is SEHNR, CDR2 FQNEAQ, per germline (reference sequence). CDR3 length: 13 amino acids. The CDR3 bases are TGTGCCAGCGGCCTATGGACTGTGGGGGAGCTGTTTTTT. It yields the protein CASGLWTVGELFF.

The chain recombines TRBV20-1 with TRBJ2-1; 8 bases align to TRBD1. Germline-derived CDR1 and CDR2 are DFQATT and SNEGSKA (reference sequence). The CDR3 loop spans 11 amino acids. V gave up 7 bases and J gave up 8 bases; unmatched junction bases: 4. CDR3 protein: CSVTGGDEQFF. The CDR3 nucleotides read TGCAGTGTCACAGGGGGAGATGAGCAGTTCTTC.

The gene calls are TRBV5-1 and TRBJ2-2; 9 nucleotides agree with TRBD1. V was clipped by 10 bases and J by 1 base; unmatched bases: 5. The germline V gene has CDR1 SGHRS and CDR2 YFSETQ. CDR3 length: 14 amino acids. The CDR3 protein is CAVWGQGNTGELFF. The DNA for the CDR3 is TGCGCCGTCTGGGGACAGGGGAACACCGGGGAGCTGTTTTTT.

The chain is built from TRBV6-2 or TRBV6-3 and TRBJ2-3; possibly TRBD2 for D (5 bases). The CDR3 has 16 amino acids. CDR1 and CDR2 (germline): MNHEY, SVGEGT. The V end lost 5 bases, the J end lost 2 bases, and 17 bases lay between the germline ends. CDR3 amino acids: CASSRLGRTSTDTQYF. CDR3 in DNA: TGTGCCAGCAGTCGCCTCGGACGGACTTCCACAGATACGCAGTATTTT.

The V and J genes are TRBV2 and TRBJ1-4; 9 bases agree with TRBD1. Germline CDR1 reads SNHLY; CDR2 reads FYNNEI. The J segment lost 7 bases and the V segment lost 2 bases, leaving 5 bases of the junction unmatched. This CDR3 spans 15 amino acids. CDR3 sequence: CASSEFRTGAEKLFF. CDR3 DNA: TGTGCCAGCAGTGAATTCAGGACAGGGGCTGAAAAACTGTTTTTT.

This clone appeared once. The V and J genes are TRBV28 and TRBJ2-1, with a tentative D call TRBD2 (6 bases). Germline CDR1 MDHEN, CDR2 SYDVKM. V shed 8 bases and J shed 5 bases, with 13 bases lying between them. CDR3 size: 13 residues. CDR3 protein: CASLGTSNNEQFF. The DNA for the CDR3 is TGTGCCAGCCTTGGGACTTCCAACAATGAGCAGTTCTTC.

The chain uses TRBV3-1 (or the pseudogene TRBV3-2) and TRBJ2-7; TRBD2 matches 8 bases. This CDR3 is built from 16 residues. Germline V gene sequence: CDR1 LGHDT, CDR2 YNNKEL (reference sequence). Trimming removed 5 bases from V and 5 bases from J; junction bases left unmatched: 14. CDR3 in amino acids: CASSESGLASIDEQYF. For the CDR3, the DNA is TGTGCCAGCAGCGAATCAGGACTAGCTTCGATCGACGAGCAGTACTTC.

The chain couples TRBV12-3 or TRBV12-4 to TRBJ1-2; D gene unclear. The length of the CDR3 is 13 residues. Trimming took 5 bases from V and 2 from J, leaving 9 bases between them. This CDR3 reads CASSEVRNYGYTF. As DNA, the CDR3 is TGTGCCAGCAGTGAAGTCCGGAACTATGGCTACACCTTC.

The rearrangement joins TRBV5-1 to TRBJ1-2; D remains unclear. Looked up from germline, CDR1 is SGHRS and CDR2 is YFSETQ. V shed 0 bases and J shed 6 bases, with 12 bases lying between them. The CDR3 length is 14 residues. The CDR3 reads CASSLGQTINGYTF. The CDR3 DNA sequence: TGCGCCAGCAGCTTGGGCCAGACAATAAATGGCTACACCTTC.

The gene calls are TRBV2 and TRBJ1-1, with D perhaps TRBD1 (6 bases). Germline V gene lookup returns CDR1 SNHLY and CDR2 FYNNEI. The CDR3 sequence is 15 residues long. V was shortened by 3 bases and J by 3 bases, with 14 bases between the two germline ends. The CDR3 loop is CASSDVRQGYTEAFF. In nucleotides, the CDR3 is TGTGCCAGCAGTGACGTTCGGCAGGGGTACACTGAAGCTTTCTTT.

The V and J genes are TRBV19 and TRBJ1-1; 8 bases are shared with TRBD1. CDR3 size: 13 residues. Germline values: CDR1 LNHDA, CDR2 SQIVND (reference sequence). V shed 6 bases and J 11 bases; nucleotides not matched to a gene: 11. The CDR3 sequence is CASSDTGQGWAFF. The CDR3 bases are TGTGCCAGTAGCGATACCGGACAGGGCTGGGCTTTCTTT.

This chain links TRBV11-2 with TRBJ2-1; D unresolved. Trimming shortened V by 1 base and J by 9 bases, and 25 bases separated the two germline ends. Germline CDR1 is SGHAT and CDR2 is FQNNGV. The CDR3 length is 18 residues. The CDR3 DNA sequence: TGTGCCAGCAGCTTAGTGCGAAGCCCTGATTCCCCCTACGGTGAGCAGTTCTTC. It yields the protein CASSLVRSPDSPYGEQFF. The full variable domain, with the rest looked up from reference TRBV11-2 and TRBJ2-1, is EAGVAQSPRYKIIEKRQSVAFWCNPISGHATLYWYQQILGQGPKLLIQFQNNGVVDDSQLPKDRFSAERLKGVDSTLKIQPAKLEDSAVYLCASSLVRSPDSPYGEQFFGPGTRLTVL.

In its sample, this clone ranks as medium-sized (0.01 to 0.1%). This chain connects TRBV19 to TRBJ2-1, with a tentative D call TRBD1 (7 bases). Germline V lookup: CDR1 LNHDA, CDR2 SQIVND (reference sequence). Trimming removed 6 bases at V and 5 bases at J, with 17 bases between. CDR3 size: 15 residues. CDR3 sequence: CASRRQGGANNEQFF. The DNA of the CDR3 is TGTGCCAGTAGACGCCAGGGGGGAGCTAACAATGAGCAGTTCTTC.

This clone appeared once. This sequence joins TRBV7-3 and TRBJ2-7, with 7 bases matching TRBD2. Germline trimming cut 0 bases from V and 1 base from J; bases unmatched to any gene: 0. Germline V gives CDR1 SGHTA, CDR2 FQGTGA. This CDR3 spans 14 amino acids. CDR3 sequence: CASSLTGGSYEQYF. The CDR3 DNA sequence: TGTGCCAGCAGCTTAACCGGGGGGTCCTACGAGCAGTACTTC.

The CDR3 is CASYWGRAHGYTF. CDR3 coding DNA: TGTGCCAGCTACTGGGGCAGGGCCCATGGCTACACCTTC. The genes are TRBV28 and TRBJ1-2; D might be TRBD1 (5 bases). The V gene lost 8 bases and the J gene lost 6 bases, with 16 bases spanning the gap. The V gene's germline CDR1 is MDHEN and CDR2 SYDVKM. The CDR3 sequence is 13 residues long.

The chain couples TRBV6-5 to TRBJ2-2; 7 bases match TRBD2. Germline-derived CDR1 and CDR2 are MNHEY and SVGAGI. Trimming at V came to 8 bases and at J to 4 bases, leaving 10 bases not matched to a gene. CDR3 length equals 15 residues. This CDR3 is CASQNGGLSTGELFF. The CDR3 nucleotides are TGTGCCAGCCAGAACGGGGGGTTGAGCACCGGGGAGCTGTTTTTT.

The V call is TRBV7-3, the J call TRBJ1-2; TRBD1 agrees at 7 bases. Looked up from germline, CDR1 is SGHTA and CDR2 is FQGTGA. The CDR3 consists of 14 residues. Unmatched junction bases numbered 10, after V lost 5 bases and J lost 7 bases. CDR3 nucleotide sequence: TGTGCCAGCAGCCGATATGTACAGGGGAGTGGCTACACCTTC. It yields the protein CASSRYVQGSGYTF.